This T cell receptor beta chain was recovered during a study of blood T cell repertoires in COVID-19. The wider study: The United States, Italy and Spain supplied acute and convalescent COVID-19 samples.

The CDR3 covers 13 residues. The V gene lost 0 bases and the J gene lost 1 base, with 4 bases spanning the gap. Germline CDR1 is MNHEY and CDR2 is SMNVEV (reference sequence). Method: immunoSEQ multiplex PCR; TCRdb's copy keeps in-frame clones and lacks some. Among around 30,000 clones listed, almost 85% were seen once. The sample was peripheral blood. The sequence was collected from a man in his 60s with active COVID-19. This chain joins TRBV27 and TRBJ2-7; D uncertain. The CDR3 region has the DNA TGTGCCAGCAGTTTATCGACTTCCTACGAGCAGTACTTC. Translated, it gives CASSLSTSYEQYF.